This T cell receptor (beta chain) is drawn from a study of cytomegalovirus exposure and HLA in healthy donors (TCRdb year 2017). Context from the whole study: An earlier analysis of about 560 of the donors reported roughly 300 Gb of sequence data and 117 million unique TCR beta sequences obtained from around 180 million T cells. The number of donors typed differed by locus, with about 629-630 for A, B, C, DRB1 and DQB1, approximately 500 for DQA1, approximately 570 for DPA1, and under 490 for DPB1. HLA typing covered class I and class II loci at four-digit resolution. Every repertoire in the discovery cohort had been generated on one and the same sequencing platform. Of the roughly 420 genotyped donors, approximately 80% were placed in the genetic ancestry cluster associated with self-reported Caucasian donors. In an earlier analysis of 550 to 700 of the donors, high-throughput TCR beta sequencing was used to judge whether each TCR beta V gene segment behaved as functional or pseudogenic. An early release covering 550 to 700 HLA-typed donors comprised about 320 gigabases of sequencing data and 85 million or so unique TCR sequences. On average, roughly 240,000 unique TCR beta nucleotide sequences were sequenced per donor among roughly 430 genotyped donors of the cohort, with roughly 18% of those sequences being non-productive. The aim of the study was to test whether cataloging public T cell receptors could identify signatures of past pathogen exposure. The study used immunosequencing to profile the T cell repertoires of some 600 subjects and linked those repertoires to cytomegalovirus serostatus. To predict cytomegalovirus infection status, the study brought together high-throughput TCR immunosequencing, statistical association of individual TCRs with disease status, and machine learning. Besides the first cohort of 550 to 750 subjects, a separate validation cohort made up of 95 to 150 different subjects was used. Five DR-DQ haplotypes were handled as single units for association and clustering, since linkage in the cohort was strong. In the later analysis, no new phenotypic data were used to find candidate immune exposures; instead, reliance was placed on TCR beta sequences and their occurrence across donors. A later analysis re-analyzed previously published TCR beta repertoires from several hundred donors and added high-resolution HLA genotyping to study TCR occurrence patterns. Donor age, sex, ethnicity and CMV serostatus were compiled alongside the repertoire data. In a later genetic analysis, genome-wide SNP genotypes for about three fifths of the roughly 670 donors were used, and that subset was treated as a discovery cohort. The investigation overall reported the following: Only TCR beta chains were sequenced in this cohort, and the absence of alpha or paired-chain data limited detectable features. According to a later analysis, parvovirus B19, influenza, CMV and Epstein-Barr virus appeared linked to several top co-occurrence clusters. A cluster of highly shared sequence variants was judged likely to be a technical artifact of the sequencing pipeline. Correlated functional status among segregating V segments might be attributable to linkage disequilibrium, but an unknown experimental factor could not be ruled out. According to a later analysis, TCR association rates differed among HLA loci, with DRB1 alleles showing the most associated TCRs and HLA-C alleles showing the fewest. Sequencing depth was assumed to be roughly uniform across donors in the presence/absence analyses, though that assumption may not hold. When HLA alleles, especially DR and DQ, strongly co-occurred, attributing TCR associations to individual alleles was difficult. Three of the identified cytomegalovirus-associated TCR beta chains were confirmed in vitro to be specific for cytomegalovirus antigens. An association between a missense DCLRE1C variant and V-gene and J-gene trimming of TCR beta chains was found in a later genetic analysis and replicated in an independent cohort. It was suggested by the authors that the approach could potentially be generalized to other disease states and immunological phenotypes. The 87-base-pair reads could not distinguish some IMGT-functional V segments, including TRBV6-2 and TRBV6-3, so those segments were excluded. In both the original and validation cohorts, the classifier was reported to diagnose cytomegalovirus status with high specificity and sensitivity. Most TCR sequences were observed very rarely across donors, whereas some public TCRs were present in many individuals. In a later analysis, most CMV-associated TCR beta chains were found to appear HLA-restricted, with HLA associations seemingly driven largely by CMV exposure. Because counts were too low, about 18 rarely observed V segments, including chromosome 9 orphons, were excluded from the earlier analysis of some 590 of the donors. A later genetic analysis reported fewer N-insertions in productive TCRs among donors in an Asian-associated ancestry cluster than the roughly 700-donor mean. Immune exposure information for the cohort was limited to CMV serostatus. HLA typing was unavailable for some donors at each locus, so association tests used only the typed subset. The study listed 150 to 200 TCR beta chains as associated with cytomegalovirus. At a false discovery rate of 0.05, a later analysis linked under 20,000 TCR beta sequences to specific HLA alleles. In an earlier analysis of fewer than 700 of the donors, most TCR beta V segments appeared in productive rearrangements about 87% or about 30% of the time, broadly matching IMGT annotations. A further reported finding was that TCR beta sequences accurately predicted the HLA-A and HLA-B alleles for most subjects in the first cohort. In a later analysis, HLA-associated TCR beta chains showed more clonal expansion and lower generation probabilities than non-associated chains that were equally common.

Libraries came from the immunoSEQ multiplex PCR assay. A mixture of 60 forward primers for TCR Vbeta segments and 13 reverse primers for TCR Jbeta segments was used in the multiplex PCR. The CDR3 region of rearranged TCR beta genes was amplified from genomic DNA with a multiplex PCR assay. Amplified TCR beta libraries were sequenced as 87-base-pair reads on the Illumina HiSeq System. The original pipeline was this. A later analysis counted 75 million to 100 million unique TCR beta chains across the 550 to 750 repertoires, and roughly 11 million of these chains were shared by at least two donors. To remove PCR and sequencing errors, raw reads were error-corrected and collapsed into unique sequences using a nearest-neighbor algorithm that merged closely related sequences. V, D and J gene segments were assigned by aligning CDR3 sequences to IMGT reference sequences. For a sequence to be retained, a match of at least six nucleotides to both a V gene segment and a J gene segment was required. Rearrangements were called productive when the CDR3 lacked stop codons and stayed in frame with V and J; all others were non-productive. Following IMGT convention, CDR3 was defined as the stretch from the second conserved V-encoded cysteine up to the conserved J-encoded phenylalanine. The earlier analysis of 587 of the donors excluded sequences that lacked an unambiguous match to a single V gene segment. In an earlier analysis of roughly 600 of the donors, a V segment was called functional when productive rearrangements were above 56.7%, and segregating when the standard deviation between donors exceeded 5%. A statistical classification framework was built for diagnosing cytomegalovirus status from the catalog of TCR beta chain sequences. In a later analysis, V and J genes were assigned by comparing TCR nucleotide sequences against IMGT/GENE-DB human TR gene sequences. A later analysis assigned CDR3 sequences and most-parsimonious VDJ recombination scenarios with the TCRdist pipeline. In a later analysis, each TCR beta chain was defined by its CDR3 amino acid sequence together with its V-gene family, and reads without a unique V-gene family were excluded. In a later analysis, 450 to 600 highly shared, low-generation-probability nucleotide sequences were removed to address suspected cross-contamination and a sequencing artifact. In a later analysis, a clonal expansion index for each public chain was calculated from normalized within-repertoire ranks of inferred template counts. Generation probabilities in a later analysis came from a VDJ recombination model fitted to out-of-frame rearrangements, and those results were checked against IGoR. A later analysis scored TCR-TCR, TCR-HLA and TCR-CMV co-occurrence with hypergeometric tests, applying a repertoire-size bias correction to TCR pairs. To estimate false discovery rates, a later analysis permuted the HLA or CMV assignments 20 times. In a later analysis, co-occurring TCRs were grouped using DBSCAN, with TCRdist sequence similarity added in when clustering inside HLA-allele-positive subsets. Repertoires with fewer than 30,000 or more than 120,000 public chains, plus five repertoires with anomalous nucleotide sharing, were excluded from co-occurrence clustering. The immuneACCESS repertoire file appears here via TCRdb, limited to in-frame rearrangements. These files lack a portion of the clones; in checked studies, under half of the deficit traces to unresolved V genes, and the cause of the others is not known. V, J and clone size were drawn from that table, and D and trimming were deduced from the DNA. Across this sample there are 150,000 to 170,000 clones, with approximately 72% seen only once. Over 2.5% of the sample is held by the ten biggest clonotypes.

The cohort was made up of 500 to 800 healthy bone marrow donors. All cohort members were sampled while nominally healthy, although unrecorded immune exposures were likely present. The donor was CMV seronegative and was included in the group of several hundred seronegative cohort members. Every donor gave a peripheral blood sample, and the peripheral blood mononuclear cells from that sample were used for TCR beta sequencing. The Qiagen DNeasy Blood Extraction Kit was used to extract genomic DNA from the blood cell samples. V ends up 4 bases short and J 6 bases short, with an unmatched junction base count of 5. Its CDR3 holds 14 amino acids, cysteine through phenylalanine. The read is trimmed to its CDR3 DNA, 42 bases read in frame from base 1. CDR1 SNHLY and CDR2 FYNNEI were looked up in the germline V gene. Only a few counts were recorded for this clone. Which antigen it targets is not known. No qualities accompany the bases; no much larger clone lies one base away.

Material: PBMCs. This TCR came from a man aged 18 to 30 in good health and CMV-seronegative. The sequence joins TRBV2 to TRBJ1-5, with 8 bases in between that match TRBD1. The sequenced DNA is TGTGCCAGCAGTGGAGGGACAGGACTTCAGCCCCAGCATTTT. This is translated as CASSGGTGLQPQHF.